Included here is one T cell receptor beta chain sequence, with context. The specificity of this receptor is unknown. No much larger clone is present one base from it, and per-base qualities are unavailable. Interpreted using the paper, the treatment or condition label stands for: suppressive antiretroviral therapy. Lysates of CMV-infected fibroblasts were used at around 10 ug/mL for cell stimulation. Sorting of responding CD4+ T cells was based on upregulation of both CD40 ligand and CD69. Participants were HIV-1-infected adults who started suppressive ART during chronic infection. For at least 4 years, participants had undetectable plasma HIV-1 RNA, below 50 copies/mL. To be included, participants needed a CD4+ T cell count above 400 cells/uL and a positive CMV serology. Before stimulation, PBMCs were isolated using density centrifugation and depleted of CD8+ T cells. Stimulation of CD8-depleted PBMCs was carried out for approximately 18 hours with anti-CD28/CD49d costimulation, CD40-blocking antibody and enfuvirtide, to prevent new infections. Cell sorting was performed on a Beckman Coulter MoFlo Legacy or XDP sorter, and dead cells were excluded with propidium iodide. Genomic DNA was extracted using the QIAamp DNA Mini Kit for samples with more than one million cells and using the Quick-DNA Microprep Kit for all other samples.

V is trimmed back by 3 bases and J by 5 bases, and the junction contains 9 bases that no gene match accounts for. From a lookup of the germline V gene, CDR1 and CDR2 are SGHRS and YFSETQ. Spanning cysteine to phenylalanine, the CDR3 consists of 15 amino acids. CDR3 DNA is the only sequence kept; it has 45 bases, read in frame from the first base. The data derive from a study of persistence of HIV-infected CD4 T cells (dated by TCRdb to the early 2020s). Describing the broader study: Participants had been on suppressive ART for a median of around 8 years. Peripheral blood samples of up to roughly 180 mL were obtained at multiple time points, with the exception of a couple of participants, for whom leukapheresis was performed at a single time point. The TCR cluster analysis across participants included under ten participants for CMV and over 5 participants for Gag. CMV- and HIV-1 Gag-responding CD4+ T cells were isolated from ART-treated individuals so that antigen-driven clonal expansion of HIV-1-infected cells could be examined. The clonality of all cells in each sorted population was assessed by TCRbeta sequencing, whereas the clonality of infected cells was assessed by proviral sequencing.

Broader findings and caveats from the paper: TCRbeta richness in CMV- and Gag-responding cells was significantly lower than in anti-CD3/anti-CD28-responding cells; CMV-responding cells had higher oligoclonality than CD3/CD28-stimulated and Gag-responding cells. Only a small number of individuals took part in the study, and the range of antigens tested was limited. Antigen-responding cells were enriched for expanded CDR3beta sequences that were degenerate, which suggests that CD4+ responses to CMV and Gag underwent convergent selection. Within the same sorted populations, TCR oligoclonality correlated with proviral oligoclonality. Bulk TCR analyses could not be restricted to the rare CMV-responding cells that actually carried HIV-1 proviruses.

The immunoSEQ hsTCRB assay version 4 in survey mode was used to sequence TCRbeta repertoires from genomic DNA. For TCRbeta sequencing, genomic DNA was diluted to about 10 ng/uL, with up to 1 ug used per sample. The original pipeline was this. Analysis of the TCRbeta data was done in ImmunoSeq Analyzer 3.0, and diversity was computed on productive nucleotide rearrangements. Using the Immunarch R package, lower-bound TCR diversity was estimated with the improved Chao index and clonality was estimated with the Gini coefficient. Different nucleotide rearrangements encoding the same CDR3beta amino acid sequence were treated as distinct clonotypes. Differential abundance analysis identified TCRbeta sequences significantly enriched in antigen-responding cells relative to anti-CD3/anti-CD28-activated cells. GLIPH2 clustered TCRs by predicted peptide-MHC specificity, both within individual participants and across merged participant data sets. TCRdb took over this immuneACCESS table, retaining in-frame rearrangements with V and J assigned. Such tables are incomplete; in checked studies, under half of the missing clones stem from an unresolved V gene, and the remainder is unexplained. The V and J calls and clone size are taken from that table; D and trimming were inferred from the DNA. Counted in this sample were 8,000 or so clones; roughly 60% of them appeared once. Roughly 20% of the sample is held by the ten biggest clonotypes.

This receptor chain uses TRBV5-1 and TRBJ1-1; 8 bases in between match TRBD1. The source is an adult man with HIV who was CMV-seropositive. The sample in question was CD4+ T cells sorted from PBMCs after approximately 20-hour stimulation, obtained from a patient who received antiretroviral therapy. The meaning of the sample's cell subset or site label: CD40L+CD69+ CD4 T cells responding to CMV lysate. This receptor carries the CDR3 CASSSPTGGKTEAFF. DNA sequence: TGCGCCAGCAGCTCGCCAACAGGGGGAAAAACTGAAGCTTTCTTT.